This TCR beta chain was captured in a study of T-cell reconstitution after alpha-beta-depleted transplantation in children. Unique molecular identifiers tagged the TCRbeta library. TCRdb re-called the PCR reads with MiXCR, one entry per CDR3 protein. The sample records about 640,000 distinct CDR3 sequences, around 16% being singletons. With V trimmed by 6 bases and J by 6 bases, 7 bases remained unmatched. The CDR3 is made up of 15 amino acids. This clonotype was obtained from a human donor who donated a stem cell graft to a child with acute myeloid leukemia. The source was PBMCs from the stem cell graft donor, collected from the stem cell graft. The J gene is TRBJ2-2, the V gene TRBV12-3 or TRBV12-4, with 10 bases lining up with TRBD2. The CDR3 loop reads CASSWSGGAAGELFF. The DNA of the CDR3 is TGTGCCAGCAGCTGGAGCGGGGGGGCTGCCGGGGAGCTGTTTTTT.